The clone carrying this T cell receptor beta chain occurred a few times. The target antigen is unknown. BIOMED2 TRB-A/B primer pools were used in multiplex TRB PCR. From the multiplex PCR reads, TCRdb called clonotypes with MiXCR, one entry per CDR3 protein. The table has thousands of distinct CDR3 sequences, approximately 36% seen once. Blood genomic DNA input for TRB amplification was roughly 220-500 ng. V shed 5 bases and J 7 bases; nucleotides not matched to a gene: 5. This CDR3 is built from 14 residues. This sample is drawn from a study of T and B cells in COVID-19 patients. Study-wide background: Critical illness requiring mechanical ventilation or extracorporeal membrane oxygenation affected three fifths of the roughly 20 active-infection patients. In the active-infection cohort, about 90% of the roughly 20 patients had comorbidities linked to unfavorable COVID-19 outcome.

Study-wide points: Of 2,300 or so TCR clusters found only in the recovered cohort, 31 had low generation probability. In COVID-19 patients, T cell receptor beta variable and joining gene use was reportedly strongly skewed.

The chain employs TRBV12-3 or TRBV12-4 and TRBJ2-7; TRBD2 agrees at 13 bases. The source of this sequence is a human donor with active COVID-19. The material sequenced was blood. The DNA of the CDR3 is TGTGCCAGCAGTCGGACTAGCGGGAGTGGGGAGCAGTACTTC. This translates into CASSRTSGSGEQYF.